This T cell receptor beta chain emerged from a study of blood T cell repertoires in COVID-19 (dated by TCRdb to about 2020). With regard to the full study: Collaborator samples came from the United States, Italy and Spain and covered acute and convalescent phases of COVID-19. Where HLA class I and class II types were available, the types were taken from metadata supplied by the sample provider, not from assay-based typing. The repertoires were released in a freely available public database intended as a resource for research on the immune response to SARS-CoV-2. Subjects who had been exposed to COVID-19, were actively infected with it, or had recovered from it provided the deeply sampled blood TCRbeta repertoires that made up the dataset. The prospective study material was composed of cDNA or gDNA derived from T cells, B-cell-depleted T cells, or PBMCs. Sample metadata almost always included a de-identified subject ID, COVID-19 status, age in years and sex. The samples were drawn from the first 160 participants of the ongoing ImmuneRACE study and from over 950 subjects provided by 6 global collaborators. Overall results and qualifications from the work: How much clinical and demographic metadata was included differed by source and by participant, and the metadata was provided uncurated.

Concerning this clone itself: The target of this receptor is not known. Nothing much larger sits one base from this clone, and base qualities are not available.

The immunoSEQ Assay, a bias-controlled multiplex PCR, was used to amplify TCRbeta CDR3 regions from genomic DNA. In the source study's methods: Within the assay, amplification of reference gene primers was used to estimate how many nucleated cells each sample contained. Sequence reads were collapsed and filtered to measure the absolute abundance of every unique TCRbeta CDR3 rearrangement. For each sample, productive Simpson clonality was calculated by taking the square root of Simpson's diversity index across productive rearrangements. TCRdb's version of the immuneACCESS table is confined to in-frame rearrangements and falls short of the full clone set. An unresolved V gene accounts for under half of the shortfall where checked; the remainder is of unknown origin. The DNA gave D and trimming, while V, J and clone size come from that table. Present in this sample are about 77,000 clones, roughly 90% of which were seen just once. The top ten clonotypes cover approximately 15% of the sample.

In the germline V gene (reference sequence), CDR1 corresponds to MNHEY and CDR2 to SMNVEV. The V end gives up 3 bases and the J end 0 bases, leaving 4 bases in the junction not matched to a gene. From its cysteine to its phenylalanine, the CDR3 spans 17 amino acids. Only CDR3 DNA is held: 51 bases, read in frame from base 1. Whole blood was collected in K2EDTA tubes by collaborating institutions according to the institutions' own protocols. For TCRbeta analysis, collaborators shipped samples as frozen whole blood, isolated PBMCs, or DNA extracted from either of those sample types. The sample was peripheral blood. The rearrangement combines TRBV27 with TRBJ2-7; TRBD2 lines up with 14 middle nucleotides. The clonotype was recovered from a woman over 75 with active or convalescent COVID-19. CDR3 protein: CASSFRTSGGSSYEQYF. The DNA is as follows: TGTGCCAGCAGTTTTCGGACTAGCGGGGGGAGCTCCTACGAGCAGTACTTC.